The 6 T cell receptor beta chains given below trace back to one sample, sequenced in a study of blood T cell repertoires in COVID-19. TCRdb keeps only in-frame clones here, not all; method: immunoSEQ multiplex PCR. This table has approximately 150,000 clones, more than 70% appearing once. The material sequenced was peripheral blood. The receptors derive from a human donor in a cohort sampled during active COVID-19.

The gene calls are TRBV11-2 and TRBJ2-1; 8 positions match TRBD1. The length of the CDR3 is 16 residues. Germline CDR1 and CDR2: SGHAT and FQNNGV. V lost 2 bases to trimming and J lost 8 bases; unmatched junction nucleotides: 11. CDR3 DNA: TGTGCCAGCAGCTTATTGTCTACTCAGGGGGCGGATGAGCAGTTCTTC. This codes for CASSLLSTQGADEQFF.

The V and J genes are TRBV6-2 or TRBV6-3 and TRBJ2-5; 8 nucleotides match TRBD1. The CDR3 extends over 19 amino acids. Per the germline V gene, CDR1 is MNHEY and CDR2 is SVGEGT. Trimming cost V 0 bases and J 1 base; bases outside gene matches: 13. DNA of the CDR3: TGTGCCAGCAGTTACTCGACCCAACGGAGGACAGGGTTCCAAGAGACCCAGTACTTC. It is translated as CASSYSTQRRTGFQETQYF.

The chain recombines TRBV13 with TRBJ2-1, with 8 bases aligning to TRBD1. This CDR3 has 15 residues. Germline V gives CDR1 PRHDT, CDR2 FYEKMQ (reference sequence). V lost 1 base and J lost 7; bases outside the gene matches: 6. CDR3: CASSLEQGVRNEQFF. DNA of the CDR3: TGTGCCAGCAGCTTAGAACAGGGGGTGAGGAATGAGCAGTTCTTC.

The chain is built from TRBV5-4 and TRBJ1-6; unclear D gene. With 0 bases removed from V and 14 bases from J, the gap between germline ends came to 12 bases. The CDR3 length is 13 residues. The germline V gene has CDR1 SGHNT and CDR2 YYREEE (reference sequence). The CDR3, as DNA: TGTGCCAGCAGCTTGGAGGGTCGGAGGGCCCTCCACTTT. As protein: CASSLEGRRALHF.

In DNA form, the CDR3 reads TGCGCCAGCAGCCAAGTCGGGGGTGAGAACACTGAAGCTTTCTTT. This encodes CASSQVGGENTEAFF. This chain uses TRBV4-1 with TRBJ1-1, with TRBD1 as a possible D gene (5 bases). V lost 1 base and J 1 base, leaving 10 bases between the germline ends. CDR3 length equals 15 residues. Germline CDR1 MGHRA, CDR2 YSYEKL.

This clone was seen just once. This chain joins TRBV6-5 and TRBJ2-7; TRBD2 is a possible D gene (6 bases). Between the trimmed V and J ends, which lost 8 bases and 5 bases, there was a span of 19 bases. Germline CDR1 MNHEY, CDR2 SVGAGI. CDR3 size: 14 residues. The DNA for the CDR3 is TGTGCCAGCGCTGGGGGGACTTGGGACGACGAGCAGTACTTC. It is translated as CASAGGTWDDEQYF.